Following are 21 T cell receptor beta chains from one sample sequenced in a study of CD8+CD57+ T cells in acquired aplastic anemia. The template used for profiling TCR beta VDJ and CDR3 was genomic DNA. TCRdb processed the reads anew with MiXCR; each CDR3 protein has one entry. The table includes around 150,000 distinct CDR3 sequences, roughly 40% detected once. Sequenced material: sorted CD4+, CD8+, or CD8+CD57+ T cells (not recorded which) from PBMCs. All receptors come from a human donor in good health, serving as a control.

Only a few counts were recorded for this clonotype. This chain connects TRBV15 to TRBJ2-7; unclear D gene. CDR3 length equals 16 residues. Trimming removed 3 bases from V and 3 bases from J, with 18 bases in between. CDR1 is LNHNV and CDR2 is YYDKDF in the germline V gene (reference sequence). DNA for the CDR3: TGTGCCACCAGCAGCCAAGAGATCGCTCCGGGCTACGAGCAGTACTTC. As protein: CATSSQEIAPGYEQYF.

In its sample, this clonotype was seen a few times. This chain connects TRBV15 to TRBJ2-1, with 8 bases identical to TRBD2. There are 11 residues in the CDR3. The germline CDR1 and CDR2 sequences are LNHNV and YYDKDF (reference sequence). The V gene end was trimmed by 3 bases and the J gene end by 12 bases; junction bases not matched to a gene: 1. CDR3 sequence: CATSSGRGQFF. CDR3 in DNA: TGTGCCACCAGCAGCGGGAGGGGGCAGTTCTTC.

This clonotype was observed at least ten times. V gene TRBV10-1 combines with J gene TRBJ2-2; D gene ambiguous. This CDR3 has 14 residues. Germline CDR1 reads WNHNN; CDR2 reads SYGVQD (reference sequence). The V end lost 5 bases, the J end lost 3 bases, and 10 bases lay between the germline ends. CDR3 in amino acids: CASSFKPDTGELFF. DNA of the CDR3: TGCGCCAGCAGTTTTAAACCTGACACCGGGGAGCTGTTTTTT.

The chain couples TRBV27 to TRBJ1-5; D is possibly TRBD1 (6 bases). Germline-derived CDR1 and CDR2 are MNHEY and SMNVEV (reference sequence). The ends were cut back, 6 bases at V and 6 bases at J, with 18 bases in the middle. The CDR3 is made up of 15 amino acids. The CDR3 nucleotides read TGTGCCAGCAGAAGCGCAGGGGCGGTTGGTCAGCCCCAGCATTTT. It yields the protein CASRSAGAVGQPQHF.

The chain has TRBV5-1 and TRBJ1-2; D not certain. Germline CDR1 reads SGHRS; CDR2 reads YFSETQ. V lost 3 bases to trimming and J lost 2 bases, with 8 bases between them. CDR3 length equals 13 residues. The CDR3 coding sequence is TGCGCCAGCAGCTCTGACGTAAACTATGGCTACACCTTC. Its protein is CASSSDVNYGYTF. Complete variable domain (other parts from reference TRBV5-1 and TRBJ1-2): KAGVTQTPRYLIKTRGQQVTLSCSPISGHRSVSWYQQTPGQGLQFLFEYFSETQRNKGNFPGRFSGRQFSNSRSEMNVSTLELGDSALYLCASSSDVNYGYTFGSGTRLTVV.

This clonotype has ten or more counts. V gene TRBV10-3 combines with J gene TRBJ1-2; the match to TRBD1 covers 9 bases. The CDR3 totals 18 residues. V was pared by 6 bases and J by 6 bases, with 20 bases of the junction left unmatched. The germline V gene has CDR1 ENHRY and CDR2 SYGVKD. CDR3 sequence reads: CAISPGTGSPRWGNGYTF. The CDR3 DNA reads as TGTGCCATCAGCCCTGGGACAGGGAGCCCCCGGTGGGGCAATGGCTACACCTTC.

The chain has TRBV15 and TRBJ2-1; D gene ambiguous. CDR1 LNHNV and CDR2 YYDKDF come from the germline V gene (reference sequence). The V gene lost 5 bases and the J gene lost 13 bases, with 12 bases spanning the gap. The CDR3 is 11 amino acids. The CDR3 spells CATSGYMEQFF. The CDR3 DNA sequence: TGTGCCACCAGCGGCTACATGGAACAGTTCTTC.

This clonotype came up a few times. The CDR3 DNA reads as TGCAGCGGACAGAACCAAGAGACCCAGTACTTC. Its translation is CSGQNQETQYF. This rearrangement joins TRBV29-1 to TRBJ2-5; possibly TRBD1 for D (5 bases). The CDR3 runs 11 residues. Germline loops: CDR1 SQVTM, CDR2 ANQGSEA. Trimming pared 7 bases from V and 0 bases from J, leaving 6 bases between.

This clonotype was seen at least ten times. The chain uses TRBV6-1 and TRBJ2-7, with 11 bases that match TRBD2. The CDR3 covers 15 residues. Germline lookup yields CDR1 MNHNS and CDR2 SASEGT. The V gene end was trimmed by 9 bases and the J gene end by 3 bases; junction bases not matched to a gene: 10. CDR3 in amino acids: CASRSSGRTFYEQYF. The CDR3 DNA reads as TGTGCCAGTCGATCTAGCGGGAGGACCTTCTACGAGCAGTACTTC.

This clonotype was detected many times. This chain links TRBV5-4 with TRBJ1-2; 8 nucleotides align to TRBD1. Germline assignment: CDR1 SGHNT and CDR2 YYREEE (reference sequence). This CDR3 has 17 residues. The ends lost 1 base at V and 2 bases at J; junction bases unmatched: 10. CDR3 loop: CASSLSGGAGGNYGYTF. DNA of the CDR3: TGTGCCAGCAGCTTGTCAGGGGGCGCGGGGGGCAACTATGGCTACACCTTC.

This clonotype was recorded at least ten times. The chain couples TRBV5-1 to TRBJ2-3; 15 bases align to TRBD2. The V and J ends lost 5 bases and 8 bases, in that order; junction bases with no gene match: 15. Germline V CDR1 and CDR2: SGHRS, YFSETQ. This CDR3 has 18 amino acids. CDR3 region: CASSRTSGRADVLGTQYF. The CDR3 DNA reads as TGCGCCAGCAGTCGGACTAGCGGGAGGGCCGATGTTTTGGGTACGCAGTATTTT.

This clonotype was observed a single time. This sequence may be a read error, since a much larger clone differs from it by one base. As the CDR3 is not closed by the conserved phenylalanine or tryptophan, this likely results from a read error. The chain couples TRBV12-3 or TRBV12-4 to TRBJ1-1, with D tentatively TRBD1 (6 bases). The CDR3 consists of 14 residues. The ends were cut back, 2 bases at V and 4 bases at J, with 11 bases in the middle. The chain's CDR3 is CASSLYEGGTEAFI. The DNA for the CDR3 is TGTGCCAGCAGTTTATATGAGGGGGGCACTGAAGCTTTCATT.

The sample holds many counts of this clonotype. The CDR3 protein is CASSTLGGGTDTQYF. CDR3 coding DNA: TGTGCCAGCAGCACCCTAGGGGGAGGCACAGATACGCAGTATTTT. The chain couples TRBV9 to TRBJ2-3; TRBD1 is a possible D gene (6 bases). Germline V gene lookup returns CDR1 SGDLS and CDR2 YYNGEE. Trimming took off 4 bases at V and 1 base at J, with 13 bases between the two ends. The CDR3 loop spans 15 amino acids.

This clonotype occurred many times. This chain uses TRBV19 with TRBJ2-4, with 7 bases matching TRBD1. There are 13 residues in the CDR3. Germline V gene data show CDR1 as LNHDA and CDR2 as SQIVND (reference sequence). With 5 bases clipped from V and 8 bases from J, the junction kept 6 bases outside the gene matches. CDR3: CASSVDRVYIQYF. Here the CDR3 DNA reads TGTGCCAGTAGTGTTGACAGGGTTTACATTCAGTACTTC.

This clonotype was detected many times. The chain links TRBV20-1 to TRBJ1-2, with a possible D match to TRBD1 (6 bases). Germline V gene lookup returns CDR1 DFQATT and CDR2 SNEGSKA (reference sequence). The V end lost 4 bases, the J end lost 9 bases, and 15 bases lay between the germline ends. The CDR3 extends over 12 amino acids. The CDR3 sequence is CSAMEGGDRYTF. Written as DNA, the CDR3 is TGCAGTGCTATGGAAGGGGGGGACCGCTACACCTTC.

For this clonotype: At one end, the junction sequence differs from germline, possibly due to a read error. The V gene is TRBV5-1, the J gene TRBJ2-5; TRBD2 aligns across 9 bases. Germline V gives CDR1 SGHRS, CDR2 YFSETQ. The CDR3 extends over 16 amino acids. For the CDR3, the DNA is TGCGCCGGCAGCCGTTCGATAGCGGGGGCACAAGAGACCCAGTACTTC. This translates into CAGSRSIAGAQETQYF.

In this sample, this clonotype turned up many times. The gene calls are TRBV11-2 and TRBJ2-5, with D maybe TRBD2 (6 bases). From germline, CDR1 is SGHAT and CDR2 FQNNGV. This CDR3 region has 16 residues. The V and J ends lost 1 base and 4 bases respectively, with 16 bases between them. The CDR3 coding sequence is TGTGCCAGCAGCTTAGTCCCCCGGGGGAGAGGAGAGACCCAGTACTTC. Protein: CASSLVPRGRGETQYF. Full variable domain (remainder filled in from reference TRBV11-2 and TRBJ2-5): EAGVAQSPRYKIIEKRQSVAFWCNPISGHATLYWYQQILGQGPKLLIQFQNNGVVDDSQLPKDRFSAERLKGVDSTLKIQPAKLEDSAVYLCASSLVPRGRGETQYFGPGTRLLVL.

CDR3 DNA sequence: TGTGCCAGCAGTGATGATGGATCCAAGATCACTGAAGCTTTCTTT. It is translated as CASSDDGSKITEAFF. The V call is TRBV2, the J call TRBJ1-1; D is undetermined. The CDR3 covers 15 residues. The V gene's germline CDR1 is SNHLY and CDR2 FYNNEI. Trimming left V 3 bases short and J 4 bases short, with 15 bases between.

This chain joins TRBV5-1 and TRBJ2-7; D is unresolved. V lost 4 bases and J lost 7, with 15 bases in between. This CDR3 is 13 amino acids long. The V gene's germline CDR1 is SGHRS and CDR2 YFSETQ. CDR3 region: CASSPGPAPEQYF. As DNA, the CDR3 is TGCGCCAGCAGCCCCGGACCGGCCCCAGAGCAGTACTTC.

The DNA of the CDR3 is TGTGCCACGACCTGGGGGACAGGCGGATATGGCTACACCTTC. It yields the protein CATTWGTGGYGYTF. The V call is TRBV10-3, the J call TRBJ1-2, with 8 bases lining up with TRBD1. CDR1 and CDR2 from the germline V gene are ENHRY and SYGVKD. The CDR3 totals 14 residues. The J segment lost 5 bases and the V segment lost 10 bases, leaving 12 bases of the junction unmatched.

This clonotype was detected many times. V gene TRBV29-1 combines with J gene TRBJ2-5, with D possibly TRBD2 on 6 matching bases. The CDR3 runs to 13 residues. Per germline, CDR1 SQVTM and CDR2 ANQGSEA. V lost 5 bases to trimming and J lost 5 bases, with 15 bases between them. The CDR3 sequence: CSVKVSAGETQYF. The CDR3 DNA reads TGCAGCGTTAAGGTTAGCGCGGGGGAGACCCAGTACTTC.